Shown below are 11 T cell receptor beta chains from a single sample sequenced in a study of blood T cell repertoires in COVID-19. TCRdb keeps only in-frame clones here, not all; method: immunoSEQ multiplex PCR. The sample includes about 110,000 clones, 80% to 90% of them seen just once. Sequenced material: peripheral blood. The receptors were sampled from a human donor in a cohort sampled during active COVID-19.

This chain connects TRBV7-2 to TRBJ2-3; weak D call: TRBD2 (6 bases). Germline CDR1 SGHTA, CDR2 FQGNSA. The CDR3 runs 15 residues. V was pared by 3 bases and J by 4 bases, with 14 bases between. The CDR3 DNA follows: TGTGCCAGCAGCTTTAGCGGCAGTTCGGCAGATACGCAGTATTTT. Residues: CASSFSGSSADTQYF. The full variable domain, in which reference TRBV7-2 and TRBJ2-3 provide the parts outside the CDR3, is GAGVSQSPSNKVTEKGKDVELRCDPISGHTALYWYRQSLGQGLEFLIYFQGNSAPDKSGLPSDRFSAERTGGSVSTLTIQRTQQEDSAVYLCASSFSGSSADTQYFGPGTRLTVL.

The CDR3: CASSLGRNTGELFF. The CDR3 nucleotides are TGTGCCAGCAGCTTAGGCAGAAACACCGGGGAGCTGTTTTTT. V gene TRBV11-2 combines with J gene TRBJ2-2; the D is unclear. CDR1 is SGHAT, CDR2 FQNNGV, per germline. The ends were cut back, 1 base at V and 2 bases at J, with 5 bases in the middle. This CDR3 is built from 14 residues.

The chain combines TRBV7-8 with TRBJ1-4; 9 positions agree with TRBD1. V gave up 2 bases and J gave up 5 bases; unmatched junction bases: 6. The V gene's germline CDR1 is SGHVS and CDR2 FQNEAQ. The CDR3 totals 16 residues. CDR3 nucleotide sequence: TGTGCCAGCAGCTTACTCACTGGGACAGGGAATGAAAAACTGTTTTTT. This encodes CASSLLTGTGNEKLFF.

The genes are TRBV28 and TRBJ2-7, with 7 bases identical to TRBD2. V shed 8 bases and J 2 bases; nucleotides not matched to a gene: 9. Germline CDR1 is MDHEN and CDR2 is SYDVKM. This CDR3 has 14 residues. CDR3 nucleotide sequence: TGTGCCAGCGGCTTTGTGAGCGGGACCTACGAGCAGTACTTC. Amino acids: CASGFVSGTYEQYF. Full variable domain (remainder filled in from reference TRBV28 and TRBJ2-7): DVKVTQSSRYLVKRTGEKVFLECVQDMDHENMFWYRQDPGLGLRLIYFSYDVKMKEKGDIPEGYSVSREKKERFSLILESASTNQTSMYLCASGFVSGTYEQYFGPGTRLTVT.

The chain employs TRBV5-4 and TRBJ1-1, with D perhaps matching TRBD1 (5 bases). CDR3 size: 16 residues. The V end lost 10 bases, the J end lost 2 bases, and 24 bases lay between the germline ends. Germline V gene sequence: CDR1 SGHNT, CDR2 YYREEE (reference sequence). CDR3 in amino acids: CAGLRQGGTFNTEAFF. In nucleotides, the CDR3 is TGTGCCGGCCTCCGGCAGGGCGGGACCTTCAACACTGAAGCTTTCTTT.

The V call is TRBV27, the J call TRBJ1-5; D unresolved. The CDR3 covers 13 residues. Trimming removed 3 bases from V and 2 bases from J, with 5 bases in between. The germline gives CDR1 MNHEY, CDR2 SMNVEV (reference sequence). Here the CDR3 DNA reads TGTGCCAGCAGTTTTTCGGGCAATCAGCCCCAGCATTTT. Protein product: CASSFSGNQPQHF.

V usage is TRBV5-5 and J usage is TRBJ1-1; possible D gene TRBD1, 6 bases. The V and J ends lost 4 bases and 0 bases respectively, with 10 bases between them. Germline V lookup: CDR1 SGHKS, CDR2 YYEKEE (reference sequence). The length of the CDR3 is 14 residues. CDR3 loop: CASSHRDMNTEAFF. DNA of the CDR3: TGTGCCAGCAGCCACAGGGACATGAACACTGAAGCTTTCTTT.

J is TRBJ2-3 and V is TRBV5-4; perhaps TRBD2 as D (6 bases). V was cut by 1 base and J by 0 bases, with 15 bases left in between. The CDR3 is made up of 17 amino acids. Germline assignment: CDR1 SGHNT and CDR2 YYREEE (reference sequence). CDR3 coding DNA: TGTGCCAGCAGCTTGAAGGTACAGCGGGTGAGCACAGATACGCAGTATTTT. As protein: CASSLKVQRVSTDTQYF.

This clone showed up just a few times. The chain's CDR3 is CASSDSGGEGDTQYF. The CDR3 nucleotides read TGTGCCAGCAGTGACTCGGGAGGGGAAGGGGATACGCAGTATTTT. This chain joins TRBV6-4 and TRBJ2-3; 7 positions agree with TRBD2. V lost 0 bases and J lost 6; bases outside the gene matches: 6. This CDR3 has 15 amino acids. Germline CDR1 MRHNA, CDR2 SNTAGT.

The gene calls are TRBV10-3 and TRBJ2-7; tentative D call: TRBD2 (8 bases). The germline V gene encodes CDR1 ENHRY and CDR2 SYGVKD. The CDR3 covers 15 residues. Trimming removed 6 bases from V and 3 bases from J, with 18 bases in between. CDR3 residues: CAISREGQRHYEQYF. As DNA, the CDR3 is TGTGCCATCAGCCGGGAGGGACAGAGACACTACGAGCAGTACTTC.

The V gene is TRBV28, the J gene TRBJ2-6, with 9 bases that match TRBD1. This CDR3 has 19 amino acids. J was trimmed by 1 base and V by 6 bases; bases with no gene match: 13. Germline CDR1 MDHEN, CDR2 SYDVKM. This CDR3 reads CASSTGQGGFWSGANVLTF. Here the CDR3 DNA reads TGTGCCAGCAGCACGGGACAGGGAGGCTTTTGGTCTGGGGCCAACGTCCTGACTTTC.